This TCR beta chain originates from a study of OX40 agonist ivuxolimab in advanced cancers. The CDR3 is made up of 14 amino acids. Per germline, CDR1 MDHEN and CDR2 SYDVKM. The germline V and J ends were trimmed by 6 bases and 7 bases, with 16 bases remaining between them. This clone has only one observation. No antigen is known for it. The repertoire was sequenced with immunoSEQ multiplex PCR; TCRdb's copy has only in-frame clones and lacks some. Counted here are around 90,000 clones, roughly nine tenths occurring once; the ten biggest clones make up about 2.1%. Study conclusions and caveats: The 0.1-3.0 mg/kg partial responders had among the lowest clonal expansion.

The input for sequencing was CD4+ or CD8+ T cells sorted from blood, taken in a trial of the OX40 agonist ivuxolimab. This rearrangement joins TRBV28 to TRBJ1-3, with D hard to call. The sequence was collected from an adult with an advanced solid tumor such as melanoma, head and neck, liver or kidney cancer. CDR3 residues: CASSISVVGNTIYF. The CDR3, as DNA: TGTGCCAGCAGCATTTCGGTCGTGGGGAACACCATATATTTT.